The 12 T cell receptor beta chains listed next were all sequenced from one sample in a study of T cells in Graves' hyperthyroidism and ophthalmopathy. Amplification targeted TCR beta CDR3 regions from RNA transcripts. First-round RT-PCR targeting the TCR CDR3 was performed with the HTBI primer set. TCRdb re-called the multiplex PCR reads with MiXCR, one entry per CDR3 protein. This table has roughly 800,000 distinct CDR3 sequences, around 39% appearing once. The sample taken for sequencing was blood. The receptors stem from a man aged 18 to 29 with Graves' hyperthyroidism.

The chain employs TRBV13 and TRBJ2-7; TRBD1 matches 9 bases. J gave up 2 bases and V 5 bases, and 7 bases lay outside the gene matches. Germline CDR1 PRHDT, CDR2 FYEKMQ (reference sequence). The CDR3 is 15 amino acids. The CDR3 nucleotides are TGTGCCAGCAGCATCTGGGACAGGGAAGCCTACGAGCAGTACTTC. Amino acids: CASSIWDREAYEQYF.

The chain recombines TRBV5-1 with TRBJ1-4, with 7 bases matching TRBD1. Germline-derived CDR1 and CDR2 are SGHRS and YFSETQ. V shed 5 bases and J 0 bases; nucleotides not matched to a gene: 1. CDR3 length equals 14 residues. Here the CDR3 reads CASRRGPTNEKLFF. The CDR3 DNA reads TGCGCCAGCAGAAGGGGGCCAACTAATGAAAAACTGTTTTTT. The complete variable domain, with remaining parts taken from reference TRBV5-1 and TRBJ1-4, reads KAGVTQTPRYLIKTRGQQVTLSCSPISGHRSVSWYQQTPGQGLQFLFEYFSETQRNKGNFPGRFSGRQFSNSRSEMNVSTLELGDSALYLCASRRGPTNEKLFFGSGTQLSVL.

V usage is TRBV2 and J usage is TRBJ1-2; 8 positions match TRBD1. V lost 8 bases and J lost 4; bases outside the gene matches: 15. The CDR3 extends over 16 amino acids. Germline assignment: CDR1 SNHLY and CDR2 FYNNEI. The CDR3 spells CASDRAGQEGGYGYTF. The CDR3 region has the DNA TGTGCCAGCGACAGGGCGGGACAGGAAGGGGGCTATGGCTACACCTTC.

This rearrangement joins TRBV29-1 to TRBJ1-2; D is ambiguous. The CDR3 loop spans 12 amino acids. Germline V CDR1 and CDR2: SQVTM, ANQGSEA. V lost 4 bases to trimming and J lost 8 bases, with 14 bases between them. For the CDR3, the DNA is TGCAGCGTTGGCCCCAGGACTAGCGGCTACACCTTC. Protein sequence: CSVGPRTSGYTF.

The genes are TRBV7-6 and TRBJ1-2; 7 bases fit TRBD1. CDR3 length equals 16 residues. CDR1 is SGHVS and CDR2 is FNYEAQ in the germline V gene. J gave up 4 bases and V 5 bases, and 13 bases lay outside the gene matches. CDR3 sequence: CASSQGPPTGVYGYTF. The CDR3 region has the DNA TGTGCCAGCAGCCAAGGTCCCCCAACAGGGGTCTATGGCTACACCTTC.

This clonotype was observed a handful of times. The chain is built from TRBV27 and TRBJ1-5; no definite D call. Germline-derived CDR1 and CDR2 are MNHEY and SMNVEV (reference sequence). V was cut by 2 bases and J by 6 bases, with 11 bases left in between. This CDR3 has 14 amino acids. CDR3 sequence (DNA): TGTGCCAGCAGTTTAGCCGGGTTTGGTCAGCCCCAGCATTTT. Amino acids: CASSLAGFGQPQHF.

This sequence joins TRBV9 and TRBJ1-4; D is undetermined. Per the germline V gene, CDR1 is SGDLS and CDR2 is YYNGEE. The CDR3 extends over 12 amino acids. Between the trimmed V and J ends, which lost 4 bases and 7 bases, there was a span of 8 bases. The CDR3 DNA is TGTGCCAGCAGCCTGGGCCGTGAAAAACTGTTTTTT. Its protein product is CASSLGREKLFF.

The J gene is TRBJ1-3, the V gene TRBV7-6; D remains ambiguous. Trimming stripped 5 bases from V and 0 bases from J, with 20 bases between. CDR3 length: 18 residues. Per the germline V gene, CDR1 is SGHVS and CDR2 is FNYEAQ. Here the CDR3 DNA reads TGTGCCAGCAGCACTTCCCTTGGGCAGACTCACTCTGGAAACACCATATATTTT. Amino acids: CASSTSLGQTHSGNTIYF.

The gene calls are TRBV4-3 and TRBJ1-1; D not resolved. Trimming stripped 4 bases from V and 0 bases from J, with 9 bases between. CDR3 length: 14 amino acids. Germline V gene sequence: CDR1 LGHNA, CDR2 YSLEER. CDR3 DNA sequence: TGCGCCAGCAGCCGGGCGGGGATGAACACTGAAGCTTTCTTT. It codes for CASSRAGMNTEAFF.

This clonotype has a count of ten or more. This chain joins TRBV20-1 and TRBJ2-5; 10 positions agree with TRBD2. The junction had 3 bases not matched to a gene; V was cut back by 6 bases and J by 2 bases. The CDR3 length is 13 residues. Germline CDR1 reads DFQATT; CDR2 reads SNEGSKA (reference sequence). This CDR3 reads CSATSGEQETQYF. CDR3 DNA: TGCAGTGCCACTAGCGGGGAGCAAGAGACCCAGTACTTC.

V is TRBV7-3 and J is TRBJ2-3; no clear D. Germline CDR1 and CDR2: SGHTA and FQGTGA. Trimming cost V 7 bases and J 2 bases, with 13 bases left between them. This CDR3 comprises 14 residues. The DNA of the CDR3 is TGTGCCAGCAACTTGGGAAACCCCACAGATACGCAGTATTTT. It codes for CASNLGNPTDTQYF.

This clonotype was detected many times. This CDR3 is CSARPTVPNEKLFF. The CDR3 DNA sequence: TGCAGTGCTAGACCTACAGTACCGAATGAAAAACTGTTTTTT. V usage is TRBV20-1 and J usage is TRBJ1-4; D ambiguous. The CDR3 sequence is 14 residues long. CDR1 and CDR2 from the germline V gene are DFQATT and SNEGSKA (reference sequence). V lost 2 bases and J 5 bases, leaving 12 bases between the germline ends.